These 22 T cell receptor beta chains were all obtained from the same sample, sequenced in a study of OX40 agonist ivuxolimab in advanced cancers. Sequenced by immunoSEQ multiplex PCR; TCRdb stores in-frame clones only, minus some. The sample lists about 84,000 clones, 89% occurring once. This material consisted of CD4+ or CD8+ T cells sorted from blood, taken in a trial of the OX40 agonist ivuxolimab. The receptors here all came from an adult with an advanced solid tumor such as melanoma, head and neck, liver or kidney cancer.

The rearrangement links TRBV7-3 to TRBJ2-1; the match to TRBD1 covers 7 bases. Germline lookup yields CDR1 SGHTA and CDR2 FQGTGA. The CDR3 spans 14 residues. V lost 5 bases to trimming and J lost 9 bases; unmatched junction nucleotides: 10. The CDR3 is CASSAAQGSGEQFF. The DNA of the CDR3 is TGTGCCAGCAGCGCAGCACAGGGGAGCGGTGAGCAGTTCTTC.

The J gene is TRBJ2-1, the V gene TRBV13, with a tentative D call TRBD2 (6 bases). The CDR3 has 16 residues. Germline assignment: CDR1 PRHDT and CDR2 FYEKMQ (reference sequence). Trimming shortened V by 5 bases and J by 7 bases, and 21 bases separated the two germline ends. As DNA, the CDR3 is TGTGCCAGCAGCCCTGCTGGCGGGAACCTTTTAAATGAGCAGTTCTTC. Protein sequence: CASSPAGGNLLNEQFF.

The chain employs TRBV7-9 and TRBJ1-4; no firm D call. Germline V gives CDR1 SEHNR, CDR2 FQNEAQ (reference sequence). CDR3 length: 12 residues. The V and J ends lost 5 bases and 0 bases respectively, with 1 base between them. The CDR3 region has the DNA TGTGCCAGCAGCACAACTAATGAAAAACTGTTTTTT. This sequence encodes CASSTTNEKLFF.

This clone has just one count. The V gene is TRBV9, the J gene TRBJ2-2; the D gene is possibly TRBD1 (6 bases). Trimming took off 4 bases at V and 5 bases at J, with 21 bases between the two ends. The length of the CDR3 is 17 residues. Germline CDR1 SGDLS, CDR2 YYNGEE. CDR3 residues: CASSYRTGTSDTGELFF. The CDR3 DNA follows: TGTGCCAGCAGCTATAGAACCGGGACAAGTGATACCGGGGAGCTGTTTTTT. The whole variable domain, remainder taken from reference TRBV9 and TRBJ2-2, is DSGVTQTPKHLITATGQRVTLRCSPRSGDLSVYWYQQSLDQGLQFLIQYYNGEERAKGNILERFSAQQFPDLHSELNLSSLELGDSALYFCASSYRTGTSDTGELFFGEGSRLTVL.

The chain combines TRBV19 with TRBJ2-1; D not certain. The CDR3 totals 15 residues. CDR1 is LNHDA, CDR2 SQIVND, per germline (reference sequence). V dropped 8 bases and J dropped 0 bases, with 14 bases sitting between them. The CDR3 sequence: CASSFRANSYNEQFF. Written as DNA, the CDR3 is TGTGCCAGTTCATTCCGGGCAAACTCCTACAATGAGCAGTTCTTC.

The chain uses TRBV28 and TRBJ2-3; TRBD2 agrees at 9 bases. The CDR3 runs 13 residues. J lost 9 bases, V lost 7 bases, and 8 bases had no gene match. Germline values: CDR1 MDHEN, CDR2 SYDVKM. The CDR3 spells CASTTTTSGTQYF. Here the CDR3 DNA reads TGTGCCAGCACCACTACGACTAGCGGCACGCAGTATTTT. Filled out from reference TRBV28 and TRBJ2-3, the complete variable domain reads DVKVTQSSRYLVKRTGEKVFLECVQDMDHENMFWYRQDPGLGLRLIYFSYDVKMKEKGDIPEGYSVSREKKERFSLILESASTNQTSMYLCASTTTTSGTQYFGPGTRLTVL.

This chain connects TRBV6-6 to TRBJ2-7, with TRBD1 as a possible D gene (6 bases). Germline CDR1 reads MNHNY; CDR2 reads SVGAGI (reference sequence). V dropped 7 bases and J dropped 2 bases, with 15 bases sitting between them. The CDR3 is made up of 14 amino acids. In DNA, the CDR3 is TGTGCCAGCACCCCGCAGGGGAAGACCTACGAGCAGTACTTC. Amino acid sequence: CASTPQGKTYEQYF.

V gene TRBV7-2 combines with J gene TRBJ2-5; 10 bases map to TRBD1. Germline values: CDR1 SGHTA, CDR2 FQGNSA. The CDR3 has 14 amino acids. The junction had 5 bases not matched to a gene; V was cut back by 3 bases and J by 7 bases. The DNA for the CDR3 is TGTGCCAGCAGCTTGGGACAGGGGAAGCTGACCCAGTACTTC. This encodes CASSLGQGKLTQYF.

This chain connects TRBV5-1 to TRBJ2-5; TRBD1 aligns across 8 bases. CDR1 SGHRS and CDR2 YFSETQ come from the germline V gene. V dropped 0 bases and J dropped 5; count of bases not matched to a gene: 3. The CDR3 length is 14 residues. The CDR3 is CASSLGQGMETQYF. In DNA form, the CDR3 reads TGCGCCAGCAGCTTGGGACAGGGGATGGAGACCCAGTACTTC. Using reference TRBV5-1 and TRBJ2-5 for the parts outside the CDR3, the full variable domain is KAGVTQTPRYLIKTRGQQVTLSCSPISGHRSVSWYQQTPGQGLQFLFEYFSETQRNKGNFPGRFSGRQFSNSRSEMNVSTLELGDSALYLCASSLGQGMETQYFGPGTRLLVL.

The genes are TRBV14 and TRBJ2-2; no clear D. The CDR3 sequence is 14 residues long. The V gene lost 2 bases and the J gene lost 9 bases, with 13 bases spanning the gap. Germline values: CDR1 SGHDN, CDR2 FVKESK. The CDR3 sequence is CASSQTRSARELFF. Here the CDR3 DNA reads TGTGCCAGCAGCCAAACCAGGTCCGCCCGGGAGCTGTTTTTT. Using reference TRBV14 and TRBJ2-2 for the parts outside the CDR3, the full variable domain is EAGVTQFPSHSVIEKGQTVTLRCDPISGHDNLYWYRRVMGKEIKFLLHFVKESKQDESGMPNNRFLAERTGGTYSTLKVQPAELEDSGVYFCASSQTRSARELFFGEGSRLTVL.

V gene TRBV7-3 combines with J gene TRBJ1-1; 7 nucleotides align to TRBD1. Germline CDR1 reads SGHTA; CDR2 reads FQGTGA. The V and J ends lost 5 bases and 1 base, in that order; junction bases with no gene match: 7. The CDR3 is 15 amino acids. DNA of the CDR3: TGTGCCAGCAGCCCCAATCGGGACAGGAACACTGAAGCTTTCTTT. Residues: CASSPNRDRNTEAFF.

V is TRBV11-2 and J is TRBJ2-1, with a weak D call TRBD2 (5 bases). V was shortened by 1 base and J by 2 bases, with 15 bases between the two germline ends. The CDR3 runs to 17 residues. The germline gives CDR1 SGHAT, CDR2 FQNNGV. Here the CDR3 reads CASSLGRGLGTYNEQFF. The DNA for the CDR3 is TGTGCCAGCAGCTTAGGCCGGGGTTTAGGGACCTACAATGAGCAGTTCTTC. Variable domain in full (rest from reference TRBV11-2 and TRBJ2-1): EAGVAQSPRYKIIEKRQSVAFWCNPISGHATLYWYQQILGQGPKLLIQFQNNGVVDDSQLPKDRFSAERLKGVDSTLKIQPAKLEDSAVYLCASSLGRGLGTYNEQFFGPGTRLTVL.

The V gene is TRBV6-5, the J gene TRBJ1-1, with D unclear. The ends were cut back, 0 bases at V and 0 bases at J, with 8 bases in the middle. CDR1 MNHEY and CDR2 SVGAGI come from the germline V gene. CDR3 length: 15 residues. The chain's CDR3 is CASSYSRQLNTEAFF. The DNA for the CDR3 is TGTGCCAGCAGTTACTCGAGGCAGTTGAACACTGAAGCTTTCTTT.

The chain employs TRBV7-8 and TRBJ2-3, with 9 bases lining up with TRBD2. J gave up 3 bases and V 8 bases, and 15 bases lay outside the gene matches. Germline V gene sequence: CDR1 SGHVS, CDR2 FQNEAQ. CDR3 length: 17 residues. The CDR3 DNA reads as TGTGCCAGCCTGACAGGTCTCGCGGGAGGGCCGACAGATACGCAGTATTTT. It yields the protein CASLTGLAGGPTDTQYF.

The CDR3 coding sequence is TGTGCCAGCAGACAGGGAACCCTCCTCTCTGGGGCCAACGTCCTGACTTTC. Its translation is CASRQGTLLSGANVLTF. The V gene is TRBV28, the J gene TRBJ2-6, with D perhaps matching TRBD1 (6 bases). This CDR3 is built from 17 residues. Germline V gives CDR1 MDHEN, CDR2 SYDVKM. The ends were cut back, 6 bases at V and 0 bases at J, with 15 bases in the middle.

This clone turned up a few times. The rearrangement joins TRBV2 to TRBJ2-7; 8 bases map to TRBD1. The V gene's germline CDR1 is SNHLY and CDR2 FYNNEI. The CDR3 sequence is 15 residues long. V was pared by 6 bases and J by 7 bases, with 14 bases of the junction left unmatched. Here the CDR3 DNA reads TGTGCCAGCAGCCCGGTGGGCCAGGGGGCGGAGGAGCAGTACGTC. Its translation: CASSPVGQGAEEQYV.

V and J are TRBV14 and TRBJ1-2; D remains unclear. The CDR3 runs 16 residues. Germline CDR1 and CDR2: SGHDN and FVKESK. Trimming removed 1 base from V and 1 base from J, with 13 bases in between. The CDR3 sequence is CASSQVAGRSNYGYTF. DNA for the CDR3: TGTGCCAGCAGCCAAGTAGCTGGCAGGAGTAACTATGGCTACACCTTC.

The chain carries TRBV5-1 and TRBJ2-1; weak D call: TRBD1 (5 bases). Trimming took 0 bases from V and 6 from J, leaving 19 bases between them. CDR1 is SGHRS, CDR2 YFSETQ, per germline. There are 17 residues in the CDR3. This chain's CDR3 is CASSLGVPYRQINEQFF. The DNA for the CDR3 is TGCGCCAGCAGCTTGGGAGTCCCATACAGACAGATCAATGAGCAGTTCTTC.

The chain recombines TRBV10-3 with TRBJ2-3; D unresolved. The germline gives CDR1 ENHRY, CDR2 SYGVKD. V was trimmed by 2 bases and J by 0 bases, leaving 6 bases between them. The CDR3 contains 14 residues. CDR3 amino acids: CAISEAGSTDTQYF. In DNA, the CDR3 is TGTGCCATCAGTGAGGCTGGTAGCACAGATACGCAGTATTTT.

The chain uses TRBV5-8 and TRBJ1-1; D is undetermined. Germline CDR1 reads SGHTS; CDR2 reads YDEGEE. The V end was cut by 6 bases, the J end by 2 bases, with 11 bases between. The CDR3 extends over 13 amino acids. DNA for the CDR3: TGTGCCAGCATGAAGCAACCAAACACTGAAGCTTTCTTT. Its protein product is CASMKQPNTEAFF.

This clone was detected a few times. This chain uses TRBV5-1 with TRBJ2-7; no clear D. The ends were cut back, 0 bases at V and 2 bases at J, with 9 bases in the middle. Germline V gene sequence: CDR1 SGHRS, CDR2 YFSETQ. There are 14 residues in the CDR3. This chain's CDR3 is CASSLDLNPYEQYV. CDR3 DNA sequence: TGCGCCAGCAGCTTGGACCTTAACCCCTACGAGCAGTACGTC.

The chain has TRBV5-1 and TRBJ1-1, with D possibly being TRBD1 (5 bases). There are 14 residues in the CDR3. V was clipped by 1 base and J by 1 base, with 8 bases between them. The germline V gene encodes CDR1 SGHRS and CDR2 YFSETQ. In nucleotides, the CDR3 is TGCGCCAGCAGCTTGCGGCAGGGGAACACTGAAGCTTTCTTT. Residues: CASSLRQGNTEAFF.